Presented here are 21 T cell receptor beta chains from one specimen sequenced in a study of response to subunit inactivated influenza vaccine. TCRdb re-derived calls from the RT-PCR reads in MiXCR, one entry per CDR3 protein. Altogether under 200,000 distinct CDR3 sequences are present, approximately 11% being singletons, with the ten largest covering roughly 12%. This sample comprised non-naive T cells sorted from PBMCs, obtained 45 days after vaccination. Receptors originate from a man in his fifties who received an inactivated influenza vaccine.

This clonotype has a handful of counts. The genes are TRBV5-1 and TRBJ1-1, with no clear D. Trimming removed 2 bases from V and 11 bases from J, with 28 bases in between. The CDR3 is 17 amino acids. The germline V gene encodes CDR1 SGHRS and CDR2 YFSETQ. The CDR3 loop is CASSLDVYRSQRVRAFF. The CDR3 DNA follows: TGCGCCAGCAGCTTAGATGTTTACCGGAGCCAACGGGTTCGGGCTTTCTTT.

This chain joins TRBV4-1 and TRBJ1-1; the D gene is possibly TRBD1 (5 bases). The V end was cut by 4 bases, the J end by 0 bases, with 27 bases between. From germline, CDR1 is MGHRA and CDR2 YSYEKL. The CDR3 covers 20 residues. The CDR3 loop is CASSPRHGSGRATLNTEAFF. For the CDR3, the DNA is TGCGCCAGCAGCCCCCGGCACGGGTCTGGCAGGGCCACCCTGAACACTGAAGCTTTCTTT.

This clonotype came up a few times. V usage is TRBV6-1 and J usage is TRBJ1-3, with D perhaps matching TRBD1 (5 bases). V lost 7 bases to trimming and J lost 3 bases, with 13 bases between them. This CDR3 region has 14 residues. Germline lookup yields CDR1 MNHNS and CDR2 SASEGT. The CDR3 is CASTTGGFGNTIYF. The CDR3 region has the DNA TGTGCCAGCACGACGGGGGGGTTTGGAAACACCATATATTTT.

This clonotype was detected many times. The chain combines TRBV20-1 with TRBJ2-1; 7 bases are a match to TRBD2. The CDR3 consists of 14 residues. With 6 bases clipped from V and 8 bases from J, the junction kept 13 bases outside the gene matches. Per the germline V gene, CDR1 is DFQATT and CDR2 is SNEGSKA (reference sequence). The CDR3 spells CSAKAHGRSYEQFF. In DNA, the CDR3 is TGCAGTGCCAAGGCCCACGGGAGGAGCTATGAGCAGTTCTTC.

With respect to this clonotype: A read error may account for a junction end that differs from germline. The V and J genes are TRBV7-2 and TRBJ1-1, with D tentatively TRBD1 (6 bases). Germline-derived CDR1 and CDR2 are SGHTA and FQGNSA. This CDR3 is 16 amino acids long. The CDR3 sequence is CASSVAIGQLNTEAFF. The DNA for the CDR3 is TGTGCCAGCAGCGTAGCAATCGGACAGCTGAACACTGAAGCTTTCTTT.

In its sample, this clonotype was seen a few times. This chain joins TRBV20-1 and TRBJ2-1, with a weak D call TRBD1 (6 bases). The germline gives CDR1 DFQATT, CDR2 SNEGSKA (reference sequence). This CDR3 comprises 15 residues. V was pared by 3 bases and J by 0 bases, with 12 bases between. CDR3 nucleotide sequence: TGCAGTGCTAGGGGAGACAGGTTCTCCTACAATGAGCAGTTCTTC. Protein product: CSARGDRFSYNEQFF.

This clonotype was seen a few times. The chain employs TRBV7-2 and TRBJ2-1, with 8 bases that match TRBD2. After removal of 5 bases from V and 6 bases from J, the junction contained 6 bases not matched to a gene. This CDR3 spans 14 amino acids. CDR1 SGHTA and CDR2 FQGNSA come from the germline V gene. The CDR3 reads CASSARGLVNEQFF. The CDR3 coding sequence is TGTGCCAGCAGCGCGAGGGGACTAGTCAATGAGCAGTTCTTC.

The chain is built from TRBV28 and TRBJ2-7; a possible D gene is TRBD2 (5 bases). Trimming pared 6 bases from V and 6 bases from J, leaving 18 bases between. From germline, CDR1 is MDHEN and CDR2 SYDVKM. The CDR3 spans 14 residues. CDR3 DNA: TGTGCCAGCAGGGCCGGCGGGTGGACGGGCGAGCAGTACTTC. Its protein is CASRAGGWTGEQYF.

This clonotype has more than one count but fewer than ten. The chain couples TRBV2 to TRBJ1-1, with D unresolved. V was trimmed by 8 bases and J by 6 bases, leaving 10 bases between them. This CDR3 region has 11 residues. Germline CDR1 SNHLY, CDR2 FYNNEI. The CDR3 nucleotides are TGTGCCAGCGGAACAAGGGCTGAAGCTTTCTTT. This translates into CASGTRAEAFF.

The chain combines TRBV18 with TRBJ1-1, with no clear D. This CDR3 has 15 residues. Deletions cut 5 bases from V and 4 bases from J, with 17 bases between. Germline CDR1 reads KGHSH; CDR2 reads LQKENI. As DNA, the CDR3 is TGTGCCAGCTCATCTCCGGGTCCTAGGGTCACTGAAGCTTTCTTT. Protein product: CASSSPGPRVTEAFF. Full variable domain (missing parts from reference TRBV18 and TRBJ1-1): NAGVMQNPRHLVRRRGQEARLRCSPMKGHSHVYWYRQLPEEGLKFMVYLQKENIIDESGMPKERFSAEFPKEGPSILRIQQVVRGDSAAYFCASSSPGPRVTEAFFGQGTRLTVV.

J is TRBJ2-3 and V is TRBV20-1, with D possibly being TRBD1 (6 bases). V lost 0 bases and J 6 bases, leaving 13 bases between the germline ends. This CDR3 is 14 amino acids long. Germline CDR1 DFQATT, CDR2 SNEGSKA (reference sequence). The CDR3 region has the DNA TGCAGTGCTAGAGATCGAGTTAGGGGGGATACGCAGTATTTT. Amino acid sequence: CSARDRVRGDTQYF.

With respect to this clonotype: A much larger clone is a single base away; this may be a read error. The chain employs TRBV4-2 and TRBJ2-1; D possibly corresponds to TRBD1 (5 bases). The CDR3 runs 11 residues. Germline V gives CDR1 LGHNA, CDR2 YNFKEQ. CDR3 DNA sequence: TGTGCCGGCAGTACAGGCAATGAGCAGTTCTTC. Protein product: CAGSTGNEQFF.

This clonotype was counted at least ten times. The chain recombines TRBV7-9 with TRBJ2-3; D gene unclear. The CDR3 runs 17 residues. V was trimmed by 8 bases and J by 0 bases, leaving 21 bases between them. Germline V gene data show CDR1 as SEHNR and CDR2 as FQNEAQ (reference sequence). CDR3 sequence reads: CASGTTYPFSSTDTQYF. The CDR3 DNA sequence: TGTGCCAGCGGAACGACCTATCCATTCTCTAGCACAGATACGCAGTATTTT.

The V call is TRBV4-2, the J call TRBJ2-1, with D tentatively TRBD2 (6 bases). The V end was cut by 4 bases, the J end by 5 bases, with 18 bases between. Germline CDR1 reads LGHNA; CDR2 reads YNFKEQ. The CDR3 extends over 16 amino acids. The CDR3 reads CASSPESSASNNEQFF. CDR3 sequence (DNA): TGTGCCAGCAGCCCCGAATCTAGCGCATCTAACAATGAGCAGTTCTTC.

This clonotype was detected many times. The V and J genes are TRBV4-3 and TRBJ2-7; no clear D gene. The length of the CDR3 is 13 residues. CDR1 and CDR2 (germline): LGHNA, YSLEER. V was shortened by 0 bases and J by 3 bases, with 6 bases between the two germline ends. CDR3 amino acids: CASSQDRLYEQYF. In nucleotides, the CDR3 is TGCGCCAGCAGCCAAGACAGACTCTACGAGCAGTACTTC.

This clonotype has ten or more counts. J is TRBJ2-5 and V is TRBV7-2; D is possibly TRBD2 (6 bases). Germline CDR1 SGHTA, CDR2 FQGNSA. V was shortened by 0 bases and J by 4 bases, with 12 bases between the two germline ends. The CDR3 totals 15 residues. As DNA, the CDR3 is TGTGCCAGCAGCTTAGCAAGACTAGAAGGAGAGACCCAGTACTTC. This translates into CASSLARLEGETQYF.

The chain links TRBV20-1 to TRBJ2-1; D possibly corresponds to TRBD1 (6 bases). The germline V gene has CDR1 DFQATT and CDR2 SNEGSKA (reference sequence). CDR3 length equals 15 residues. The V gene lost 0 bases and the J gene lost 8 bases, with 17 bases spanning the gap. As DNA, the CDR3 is TGCAGTGCTAGAGACGACAGGTACACCGACGATGAGCAGTTCTTC. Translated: CSARDDRYTDDEQFF.

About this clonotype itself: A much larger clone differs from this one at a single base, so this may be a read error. CDR3 residues: CASSLSTNQETQHF. CDR3 sequence (DNA): TGTGCCAGCAGCTTATCTACTAACCAAGAGACCCAGCACTTC. The V gene is TRBV7-9, the J gene TRBJ2-5; D gene uncertain. The germline gives CDR1 SEHNR, CDR2 FQNEAQ (reference sequence). CDR3 length: 14 residues.

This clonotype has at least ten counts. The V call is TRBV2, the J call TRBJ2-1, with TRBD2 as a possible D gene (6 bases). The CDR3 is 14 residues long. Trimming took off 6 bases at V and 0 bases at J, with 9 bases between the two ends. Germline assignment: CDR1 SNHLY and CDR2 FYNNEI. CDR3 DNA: TGTGCCAGCAGGTGGGGGGACTCCTACAATGAGCAGTTCTTC. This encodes CASRWGDSYNEQFF.

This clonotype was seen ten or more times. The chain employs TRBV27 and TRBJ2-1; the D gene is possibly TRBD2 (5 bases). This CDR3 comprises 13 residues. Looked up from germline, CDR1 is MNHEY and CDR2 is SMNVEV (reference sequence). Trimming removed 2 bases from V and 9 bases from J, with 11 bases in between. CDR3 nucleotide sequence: TGTGCCAGCAGTTTAACTCTAGGAGGTGAGCAGTTCTTC. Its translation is CASSLTLGGEQFF.

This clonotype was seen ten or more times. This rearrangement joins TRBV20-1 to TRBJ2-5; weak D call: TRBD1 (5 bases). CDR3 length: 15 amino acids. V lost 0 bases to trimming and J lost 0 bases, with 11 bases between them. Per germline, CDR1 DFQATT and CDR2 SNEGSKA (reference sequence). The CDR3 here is CSARDGNRYQETQYF. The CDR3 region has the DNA TGCAGTGCTAGAGATGGGAACAGGTACCAAGAGACCCAGTACTTC.